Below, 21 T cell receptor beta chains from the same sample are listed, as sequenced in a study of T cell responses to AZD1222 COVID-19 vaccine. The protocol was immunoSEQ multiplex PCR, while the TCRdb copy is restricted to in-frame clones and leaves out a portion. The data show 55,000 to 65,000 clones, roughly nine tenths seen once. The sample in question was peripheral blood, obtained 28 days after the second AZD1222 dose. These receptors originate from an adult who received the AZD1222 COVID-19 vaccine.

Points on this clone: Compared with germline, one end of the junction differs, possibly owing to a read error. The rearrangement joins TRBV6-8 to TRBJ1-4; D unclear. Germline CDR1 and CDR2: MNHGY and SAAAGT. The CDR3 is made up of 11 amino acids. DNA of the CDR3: TGCTCCACCGCAACTAATGAAAAACTGTTTTTT. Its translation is CSTATNEKLFF.

CDR3 DNA sequence: TGTGCCAGCAGCCTGAGCGGCCGGTGGATCGAGCAGTTCTTC. This sequence encodes CASSLSGRWIEQFF. The chain uses TRBV14 and TRBJ2-1, with D possibly matching TRBD2 (5 bases). Germline CDR1 SGHDN, CDR2 FVKESK. The CDR3 consists of 14 residues. V was cut by 4 bases and J by 10 bases, with 17 bases left in between.

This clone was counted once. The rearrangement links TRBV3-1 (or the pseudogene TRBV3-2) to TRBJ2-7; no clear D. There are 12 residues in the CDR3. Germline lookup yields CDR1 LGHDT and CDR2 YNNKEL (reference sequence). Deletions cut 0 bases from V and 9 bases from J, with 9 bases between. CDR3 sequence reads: CASSQDPLLQYF. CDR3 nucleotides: TGTGCCAGCAGCCAAGATCCCCTCTTGCAGTACTTC.

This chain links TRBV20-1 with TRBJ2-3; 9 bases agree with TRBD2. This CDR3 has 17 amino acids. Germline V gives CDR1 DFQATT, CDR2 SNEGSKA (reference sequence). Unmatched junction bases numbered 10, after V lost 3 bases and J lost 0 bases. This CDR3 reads CSASRSGGRSSTDTQYF. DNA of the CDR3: TGCAGTGCTAGTAGAAGCGGGGGGCGATCTAGCACAGATACGCAGTATTTT.

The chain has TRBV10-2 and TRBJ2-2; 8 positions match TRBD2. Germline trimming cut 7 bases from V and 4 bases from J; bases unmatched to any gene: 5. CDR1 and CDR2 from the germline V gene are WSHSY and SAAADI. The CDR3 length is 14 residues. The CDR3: CASIGGGGTGELFF. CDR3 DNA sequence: TGCGCCAGCATCGGGGGGGGAGGCACCGGGGAGCTGTTTTTT.

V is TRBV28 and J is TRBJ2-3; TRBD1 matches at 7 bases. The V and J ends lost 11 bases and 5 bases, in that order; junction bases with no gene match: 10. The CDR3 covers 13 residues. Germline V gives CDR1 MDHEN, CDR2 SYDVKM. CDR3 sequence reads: CAANRGGEDTQYF. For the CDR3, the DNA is TGTGCCGCCAACAGGGGTGGAGAAGATACGCAGTATTTT. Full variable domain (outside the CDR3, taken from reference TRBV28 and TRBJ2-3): DVKVTQSSRYLVKRTGEKVFLECVQDMDHENMFWYRQDPGLGLRLIYFSYDVKMKEKGDIPEGYSVSREKKERFSLILESASTNQTSMYLCAANRGGEDTQYFGPGTRLTVL.

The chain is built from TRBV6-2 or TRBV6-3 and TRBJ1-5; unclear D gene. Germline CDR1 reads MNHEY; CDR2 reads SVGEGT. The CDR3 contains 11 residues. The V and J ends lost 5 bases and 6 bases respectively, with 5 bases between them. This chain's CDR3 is CASSAGQPQHF. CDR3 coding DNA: TGTGCCAGCAGTGCGGGTCAGCCCCAGCATTTT.

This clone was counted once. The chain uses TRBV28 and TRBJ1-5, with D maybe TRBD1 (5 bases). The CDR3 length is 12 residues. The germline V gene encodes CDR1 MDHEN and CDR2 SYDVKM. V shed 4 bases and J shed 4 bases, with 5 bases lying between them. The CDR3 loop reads CASSSGNQPQHF. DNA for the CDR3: TGTGCCAGCAGTTCAGGGAATCAGCCCCAGCATTTT.

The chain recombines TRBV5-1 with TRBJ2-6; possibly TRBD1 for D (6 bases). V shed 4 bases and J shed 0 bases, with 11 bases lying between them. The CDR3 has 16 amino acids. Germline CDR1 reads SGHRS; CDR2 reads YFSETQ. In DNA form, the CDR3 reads TGCGCCAGCAGCCGGGGACAAATCTCTGGGGCCAACGTCCTGACTTTC. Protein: CASSRGQISGANVLTF. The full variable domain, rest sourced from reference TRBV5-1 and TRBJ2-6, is KAGVTQTPRYLIKTRGQQVTLSCSPISGHRSVSWYQQTPGQGLQFLFEYFSETQRNKGNFPGRFSGRQFSNSRSEMNVSTLELGDSALYLCASSRGQISGANVLTFGAGSRLTVL.

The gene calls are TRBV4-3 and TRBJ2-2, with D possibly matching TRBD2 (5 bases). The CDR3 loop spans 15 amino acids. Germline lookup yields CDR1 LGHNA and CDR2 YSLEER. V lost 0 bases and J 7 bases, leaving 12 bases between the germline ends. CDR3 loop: CASSQETGVIGELFF. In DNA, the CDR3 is TGCGCCAGCAGCCAAGAAACCGGGGTGATCGGGGAGCTGTTTTTT.

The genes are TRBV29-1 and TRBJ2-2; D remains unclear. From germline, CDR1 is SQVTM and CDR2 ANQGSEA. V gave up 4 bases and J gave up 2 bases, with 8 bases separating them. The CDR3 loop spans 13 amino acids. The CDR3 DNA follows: TGCAGCGTTGGCCAAACCAACACCGGGGAGCTGTTTTTT. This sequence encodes CSVGQTNTGELFF.

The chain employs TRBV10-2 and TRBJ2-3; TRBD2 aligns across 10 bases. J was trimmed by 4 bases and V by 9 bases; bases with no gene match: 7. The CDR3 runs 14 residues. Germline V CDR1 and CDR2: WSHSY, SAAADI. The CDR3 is CASKREGHADTQYF. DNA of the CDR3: TGCGCCAGTAAGCGGGAGGGCCATGCAGATACGCAGTATTTT.

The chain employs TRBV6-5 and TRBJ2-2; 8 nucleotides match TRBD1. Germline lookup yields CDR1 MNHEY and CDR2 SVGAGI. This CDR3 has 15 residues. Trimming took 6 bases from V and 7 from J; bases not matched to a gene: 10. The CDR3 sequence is CASRETGVVDGELFF. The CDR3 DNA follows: TGTGCCAGCAGGGAGACAGGGGTAGTTGACGGGGAGCTGTTTTTT.

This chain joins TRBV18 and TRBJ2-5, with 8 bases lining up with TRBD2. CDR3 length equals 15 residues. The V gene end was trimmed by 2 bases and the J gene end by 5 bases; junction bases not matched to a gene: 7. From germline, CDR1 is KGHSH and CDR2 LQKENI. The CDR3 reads CASSPAGTRTETQYF. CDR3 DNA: TGTGCCAGCTCACCAGCCGGGACTAGAACCGAGACCCAGTACTTC.

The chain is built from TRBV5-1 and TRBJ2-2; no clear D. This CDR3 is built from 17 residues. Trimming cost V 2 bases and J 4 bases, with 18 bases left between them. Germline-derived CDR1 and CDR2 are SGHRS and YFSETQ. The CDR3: CASSLLGGRLTTGELFF. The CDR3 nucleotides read TGCGCCAGCAGCTTATTAGGTGGTCGGCTCACCACCGGGGAGCTGTTTTTT.

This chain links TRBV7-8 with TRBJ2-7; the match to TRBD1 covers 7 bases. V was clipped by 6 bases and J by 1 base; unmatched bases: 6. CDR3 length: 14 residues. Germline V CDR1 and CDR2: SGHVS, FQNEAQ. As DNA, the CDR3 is TGTGCCAGCAGGTTTCGACAGGGATCCTACGAGCAGTACTTC. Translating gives CASRFRQGSYEQYF.

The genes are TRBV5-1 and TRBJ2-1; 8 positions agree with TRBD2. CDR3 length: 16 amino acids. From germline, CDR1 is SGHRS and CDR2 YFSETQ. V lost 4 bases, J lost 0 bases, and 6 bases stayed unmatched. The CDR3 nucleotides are TGCGCCAGCAGCCCTAATAGCGGGAACTCCTACAATGAGCAGTTCTTC. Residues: CASSPNSGNSYNEQFF. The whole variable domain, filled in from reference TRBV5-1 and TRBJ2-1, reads KAGVTQTPRYLIKTRGQQVTLSCSPISGHRSVSWYQQTPGQGLQFLFEYFSETQRNKGNFPGRFSGRQFSNSRSEMNVSTLELGDSALYLCASSPNSGNSYNEQFFGPGTRLTVL.

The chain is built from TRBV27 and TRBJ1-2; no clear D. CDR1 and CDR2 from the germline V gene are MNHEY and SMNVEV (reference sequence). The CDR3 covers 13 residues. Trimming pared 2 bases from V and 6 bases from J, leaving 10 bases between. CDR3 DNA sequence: TGTGCCAGCAGTTTACGCACCGCGCATGGCTACACCTTC. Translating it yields CASSLRTAHGYTF.

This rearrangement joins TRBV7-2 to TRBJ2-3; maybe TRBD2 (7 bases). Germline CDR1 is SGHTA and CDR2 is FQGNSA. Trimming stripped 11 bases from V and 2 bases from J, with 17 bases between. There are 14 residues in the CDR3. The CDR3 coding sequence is TGTGCCGGGGGGGGGCGGACCATCACAGATACGCAGTATTTT. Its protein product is CAGGGRTITDTQYF.

CDR3 bases: TGTGCCAGTAGTCCTCTAGGTGGGGCCAACGTCCTGACTTTC. Translating it yields CASSPLGGANVLTF. The rearrangement uses TRBV19 and TRBJ2-6; D remains unclear. Germline CDR1 is LNHDA and CDR2 is SQIVND (reference sequence). Trimming removed 5 bases at V and 3 bases at J, with 8 bases between. This CDR3 is built from 14 residues.

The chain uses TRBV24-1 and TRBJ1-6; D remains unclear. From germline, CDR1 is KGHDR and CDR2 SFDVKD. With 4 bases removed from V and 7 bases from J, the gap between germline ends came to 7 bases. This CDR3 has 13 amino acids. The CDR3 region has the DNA TGTGCCACCAGTGAATTCGGAAATTCACCCCTCCACTTT. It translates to CATSEFGNSPLHF.